A selection of T cell receptor beta chains follows, all from one sample in a study of blood T cell repertoires in COVID-19. TCRdb's table, derived via immunoSEQ multiplex PCR, lists solely in-frame clones and lacks some. The table has roughly 100,000 clones, roughly nine tenths seen once. The sequenced sample consisted of peripheral blood. These receptors originate from a woman of 80 years or more with active COVID-19. Both conserved end residues are part of each CDR3. D genes are given only for firm matches. Clone size is stated in some rows and not others, as once, few, many or a class when expanded.

d_call	clone_size	v_call	j_call	cdr3_aa	cdr3_nt
TRBD1	-	TRBV28	TRBJ2-5	CASSFPQGARETQYF	TGTGCCAGCAGTTTCCCACAGGGGGCGCGGGAGACCCAGTACTTC
TRBD2	few	TRBV7-2	TRBJ2-7	CASSLAAVTSGISYEQYF	TGTGCCAGCAGCTTAGCTGCCGTGACTAGCGGGATCTCCTACGAGCAGTACTTC
TRBD2	few	TRBV7-3	TRBJ2-5	CASSRGGRETQYF	TGTGCCAGCAGCAGAGGCGGGAGAGAGACCCAGTACTTC
-	-	TRBV7-2	TRBJ2-7	CASSPAYEQYF	TGTGCCAGCAGCCCGGCCTACGAGCAGTACTTC
TRBD2	-	TRBV7-2	TRBJ2-7	CASSLAMPSGGGEQYF	TGTGCCAGCAGCTTAGCGATGCCTAGCGGAGGAGGCGAGCAGTACTTC
-	-	TRBV7-2	TRBJ2-7	CASSHRAGYEQYF	TGTGCCAGCAGCCACAGAGCAGGGTACGAGCAGTACTTC
TRBD1	-	TRBV6-5	TRBJ1-1	CASSYSRQGEAFF	TGTGCCAGCAGTTATTCAAGACAGGGAGAAGCTTTCTTT
-	-	TRBV13	TRBJ2-5	CASSPQGEVGTQYF	TGTGCCAGCAGCCCCCAGGGGGAGGTGGGGACCCAGTACTTC
TRBD1	-	TRBV27	TRBJ1-5	CASSWTGSDQPQHF	TGTGCCAGCAGTTGGACAGGGTCGGATCAGCCCCAGCATTTT
TRBD1	-	TRBV7-2	TRBJ1-6	CASSSGQGFWPLHF	TGTGCCAGCAGCTCGGGACAGGGCTTTTGGCCCCTCCACTTT
-	once	TRBV29-1	TRBJ2-3	CSVATGQITDTQYF	TGCAGCGTCGCCACCGGACAGATCACAGATACGCAGTATTTT
TRBD2	-	TRBV4-3	TRBJ2-3	CASSRDAGVESDTQYF	TGCGCCAGCAGCCGAGACGCGGGAGTTGAGTCAGATACGCAGTATTTT
-	-	TRBV5-1	TRBJ1-2	CASRESGPYGYTF	TGCGCCAGCAGAGAGTCAGGTCCGTATGGCTACACCTTC
-	once	TRBV3-1/TRBV3-2	TRBJ1-1	CASSQDLVDTEAFF	TGTGCCAGCAGCCAAGATCTCGTAGACACTGAAGCTTTCTTT
-	-	TRBV29-1	TRBJ1-2	CSVEVGQSGYGYTF	TGCAGCGTTGAAGTCGGACAGTCGGGCTATGGCTACACCTTC
-	-	TRBV2	TRBJ2-7	CASLEDTASYEQYF	TGTGCCAGCCTTGAGGACACCGCCTCCTACGAGCAGTACTTC
TRBD1	-	TRBV20-1	TRBJ2-6	CSASGRGRLGANVLTF	TGCAGTGCTAGTGGCAGGGGGCGCTTAGGGGCCAACGTCCTGACTTTC
TRBD1	-	TRBV6-5	TRBJ1-1	CASSPRQGANTEAFF	TGTGCCAGCAGTCCGCGACAGGGGGCGAACACTGAAGCTTTCTTT
-	-	TRBV7-3	TRBJ1-2	CASSSPGARGYTF	TGTGCCAGCAGCTCCCCAGGTGCTCGGGGCTACACCTTC
TRBD1	-	TRBV18	TRBJ1-1	CASSSRGQGTEAFF	TGTGCCAGCTCCTCCAGGGGGCAGGGTACTGAAGCTTTCTTT
TRBD2	-	TRBV5-4	TRBJ2-7	CASSSGLAGGEQYF	TGTGCCAGCAGTTCGGGACTAGCAGGGGGCGAGCAGTACTTC
TRBD2	-	TRBV5-1	TRBJ2-2	CASSSLAGGNTGELFF	TGCGCCAGCAGCTCACTAGCGGGAGGGAACACCGGGGAGCTGTTTTTT
TRBD1	-	TRBV18	TRBJ1-6	CASSSRGTGEASPLHF	TGTGCCAGCTCAAGCCGAGGGACAGGGGAAGCTTCACCCCTCCACTTT
TRBD2	-	TRBV28	TRBJ2-3	CASISGTSIDTQYF	TGTGCCAGCATCTCTGGGACTAGCATTGATACGCAGTATTTT
TRBD2	once	TRBV5-4	TRBJ2-1	CASSPRLAGGPSSYNEQFF	TGTGCCAGCAGCCCGCGACTAGCGGGAGGGCCGAGCTCCTACAATGAGCAGTTCTTC
TRBD2	-	TRBV6-8	TRBJ2-3	CASPLPELAGGADTQYF	TGTGCCAGCCCTTTGCCGGAGCTAGCGGGAGGGGCAGATACGCAGTATTTT
-	-	TRBV18	TRBJ1-5	CASSQTQDSNQPQHF	TGTGCCAGCTCACAGACACAGGATAGCAATCAGCCCCAGCATTTT
-	-	TRBV28	TRBJ1-1	CASRQILTGMNTEAFF	TGTGCCAGCAGACAAATCCTGACAGGAATGAACACTGAAGCTTTCTTT
-	once	TRBV10-3	TRBJ2-2	CAISSAQGVGGELFF	TGTGCCATCAGTAGCGCACAGGGTGTTGGCGGGGAGCTGTTTTTT
-	-	TRBV7-9	TRBJ1-6	CASSSESSYNSPLHF	TGTGCCAGCAGCTCGGAGAGCTCCTATAATTCACCCCTCCACTTT
-	-	TRBV19	TRBJ1-5	CASSTPRGGGSNQPQHF	TGTGCCAGTAGTACGCCGCGCGGGGGTGGGAGCAATCAGCCCCAGCATTTT
-	-	TRBV4-3	TRBJ2-1	CASSQDPAGPYNEQFF	TGCGCCAGCAGCCAAGATCCGGCGGGACCCTACAATGAGCAGTTCTTC
-	-	TRBV4-2	TRBJ2-7	CASSQGLGTGQYEQYF	TGTGCCAGCAGCCAAGGGTTAGGCACAGGGCAATATGAGCAGTACTTC
-	few	TRBV4-1	TRBJ2-3	CASSQEQGGDTQYF	TGCGCCAGCAGCCAAGAGCAAGGAGGAGATACGCAGTATTTT
-	-	TRBV5-4	TRBJ2-7	CASSLDRYEQYF	TGTGCCAGCAGCTTGGACAGATACGAGCAGTACTTC
-	-	TRBV24-1	TRBJ1-5	CATSDPGEPQHF	TGTGCCACCAGTGACCCGGGAGAGCCCCAGCATTTT
-	once	TRBV28	TRBJ1-5	CASSLFQDNQPQHF	TGTGCCAGCAGTTTATTCCAGGACAATCAGCCCCAGCATTTT
-	-	TRBV2	TRBJ2-5	CASSAGETQYF	TGTGCCAGCAGTGCAGGAGAGACCCAGTACTTC
TRBD1	-	TRBV6-6	TRBJ1-5	CASSRGQGGNQPQHF	TGTGCCAGCAGCCGAGGACAGGGAGGCAATCAGCCCCAGCATTTT
TRBD1	-	TRBV6-1	TRBJ2-5	CASRESGQVWYQETQYF	TGTGCCAGCAGGGAATCAGGACAGGTTTGGTACCAAGAGACCCAGTACTTC
-	-	TRBV20-1	TRBJ2-3	CSARIRDTQYF	TGCAGTGCCAGGATTAGAGATACGCAGTATTTT
-	once	TRBV6-5	TRBJ1-6	CASSYFRLSNSPLHF	TGTGCCAGCAGTTACTTCCGACTCTCGAATTCACCCCTCCACTTT
-	-	TRBV6-2/TRBV6-3	TRBJ2-5	CASSYSRETQYF	TGTGCCAGCAGTTACTCGCGGGAGACCCAGTACTTC
TRBD2	once	TRBV24-1	TRBJ2-1	CATSDQKRESSYNEQFF	TGTGCCACCAGTGATCAAAAGCGGGAAAGCTCCTACAATGAGCAGTTCTTC
-	-	TRBV2	TRBJ2-7	CASSDSLAYSYEQYF	TGTGCCAGCAGTGACTCTCTAGCGTACTCCTACGAGCAGTACTTC
-	-	TRBV7-9	TRBJ2-2	CASSLGGGTGELFF	TGTGCCAGCAGCTTAGGGGGCGGCACCGGGGAGCTGTTTTTT
-	-	TRBV11-2	TRBJ1-5	CASSREGNQPQHF	TGTGCCAGCAGCCGGGAGGGCAATCAGCCCCAGCATTTT
-	-	TRBV4-3	TRBJ2-5	CASSLDVRGETQYF	TGCGCCAGCAGTCTAGACGTCCGTGGGGAGACCCAGTACTTC
-	-	TRBV28	TRBJ2-6	CASRTLQGLSGANVLTF	TGTGCCAGCAGAACCCTCCAGGGTCTCTCTGGGGCCAACGTCCTGACTTTC
TRBD2	-	TRBV13	TRBJ2-1	CASSATTSGDINNEQFF	TGTGCCAGCAGCGCCACGACTAGCGGGGATATTAACAATGAGCAGTTCTTC
-	-	TRBV28	TRBJ2-7	CASSSQEPYEQYF	TGTGCCAGCAGTTCACAAGAACCCTACGAGCAGTACTTC
-	once	TRBV7-2	TRBJ1-6	CASSFESSYNSPLHF	TGTGCCAGCAGCTTCGAGAGCTCCTATAATTCACCCCTCCACTTT
TRBD1	-	TRBV28	TRBJ1-2	CASSTSLMTGRYGYTF	TGTGCCAGCAGTACATCGCTAATGACAGGGCGATATGGCTACACCTTC
TRBD2	-	TRBV19	TRBJ2-3	CASSPPRGLAGAGRAQYF	TGTGCCAGTAGTCCCCCCCGCGGACTAGCGGGAGCCGGGAGGGCGCAGTATTTT
TRBD2	-	TRBV6-2/TRBV6-3	TRBJ2-5	CASSYGLAGGETQYF	TGTGCCAGCAGTTACGGCCTAGCGGGAGGAGAGACCCAGTACTTC
TRBD1	once	TRBV24-1	TRBJ2-7	CATSDRTGDYEQYF	TGTGCCACCAGTGACCGGACAGGGGACTACGAGCAGTACTTC
-	-	TRBV29-1	TRBJ2-2	CSVEGSRGTGELFF	TGCAGCGTTGAAGGGTCACGCGGCACCGGGGAGCTGTTTTTT
-	-	TRBV6-5	TRBJ1-2	CASSLGGAYGYTF	TGTGCCAGCAGCCTAGGGGGGGCCTATGGCTACACCTTC